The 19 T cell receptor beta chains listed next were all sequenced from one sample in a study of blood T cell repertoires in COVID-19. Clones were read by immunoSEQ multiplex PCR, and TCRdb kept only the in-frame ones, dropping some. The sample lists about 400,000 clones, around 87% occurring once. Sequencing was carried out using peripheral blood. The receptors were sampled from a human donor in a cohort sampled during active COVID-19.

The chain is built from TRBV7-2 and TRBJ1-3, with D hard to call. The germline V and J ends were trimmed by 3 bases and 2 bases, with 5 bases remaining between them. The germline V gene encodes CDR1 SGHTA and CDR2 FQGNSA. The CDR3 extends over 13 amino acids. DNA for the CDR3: TGTGCCAGCAGCTTGGCAGCTGGAAACACCATATATTTT. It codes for CASSLAAGNTIYF.

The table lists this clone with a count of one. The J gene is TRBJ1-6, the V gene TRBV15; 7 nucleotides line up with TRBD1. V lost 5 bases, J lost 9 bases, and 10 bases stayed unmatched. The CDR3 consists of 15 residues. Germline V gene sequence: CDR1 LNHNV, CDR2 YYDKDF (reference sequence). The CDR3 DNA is TGTGCCACCAGCCGCAGGACAGGAAGCTCTTCACCCCTCCACTTT. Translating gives CATSRRTGSSSPLHF.

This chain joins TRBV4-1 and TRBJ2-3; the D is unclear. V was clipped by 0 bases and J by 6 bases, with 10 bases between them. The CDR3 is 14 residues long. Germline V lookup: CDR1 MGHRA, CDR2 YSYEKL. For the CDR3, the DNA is TGCGCCAGCAGCCAAGATTCTAGTCTTGATACGCAGTATTTT. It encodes CASSQDSSLDTQYF.

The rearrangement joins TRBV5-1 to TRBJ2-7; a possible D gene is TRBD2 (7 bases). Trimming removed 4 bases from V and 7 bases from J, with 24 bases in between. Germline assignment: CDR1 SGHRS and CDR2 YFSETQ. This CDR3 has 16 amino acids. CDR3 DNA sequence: TGCGCCAGCAGCCCGGATGGGGGGGCCAGCCGGGGAGAGCAGTACTTC. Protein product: CASSPDGGASRGEQYF.

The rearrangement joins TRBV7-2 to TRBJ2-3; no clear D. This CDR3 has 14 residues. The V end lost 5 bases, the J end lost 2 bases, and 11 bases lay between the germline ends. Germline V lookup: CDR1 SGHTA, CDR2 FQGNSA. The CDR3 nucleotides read TGTGCCAGCAGCCCTTTTGTAAACACAGATACGCAGTATTTT. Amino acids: CASSPFVNTDTQYF.

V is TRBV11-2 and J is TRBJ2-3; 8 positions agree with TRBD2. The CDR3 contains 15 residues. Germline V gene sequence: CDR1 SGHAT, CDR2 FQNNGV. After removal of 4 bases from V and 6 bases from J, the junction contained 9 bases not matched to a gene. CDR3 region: CASSSPAGGLDTQYF. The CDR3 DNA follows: TGTGCCAGCAGCTCCCCCGCGGGAGGTTTGGATACGCAGTATTTT.

The CDR3, as DNA: TGTGCCAGTAGTATTGGGGGGGCTGGGGGAGATACGCAGTATTTT. It encodes CASSIGGAGGDTQYF. The J gene is TRBJ2-3, the V gene TRBV19, with D maybe TRBD2 (7 bases). Germline values: CDR1 LNHDA, CDR2 SQIVND (reference sequence). The CDR3 has 15 amino acids. The V and J ends lost 3 bases and 5 bases respectively, with 15 bases between them.

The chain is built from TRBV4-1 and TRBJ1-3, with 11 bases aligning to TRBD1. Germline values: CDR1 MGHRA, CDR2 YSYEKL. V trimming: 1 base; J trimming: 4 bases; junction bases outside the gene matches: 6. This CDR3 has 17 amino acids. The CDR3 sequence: CASSQGWTGGSGNTIYF. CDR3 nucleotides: TGCGCCAGCAGCCAAGGCTGGACAGGGGGCTCGGGAAACACCATATATTTT.

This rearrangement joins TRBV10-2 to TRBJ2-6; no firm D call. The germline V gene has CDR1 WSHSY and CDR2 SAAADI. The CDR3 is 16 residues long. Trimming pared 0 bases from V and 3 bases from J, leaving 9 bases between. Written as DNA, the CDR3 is TGCGCCAGCAGTGAGTCGGGCCTGGGTGGGGCCAACGTCCTGACTTTC. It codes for CASSESGLGGANVLTF.

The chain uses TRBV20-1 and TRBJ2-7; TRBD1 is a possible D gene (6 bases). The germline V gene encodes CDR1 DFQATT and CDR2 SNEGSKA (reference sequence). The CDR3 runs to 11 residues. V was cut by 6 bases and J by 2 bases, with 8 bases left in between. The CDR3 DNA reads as TGCAGTGCCGGGACAACCTACGAGCAGTACTTC. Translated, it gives CSAGTTYEQYF.

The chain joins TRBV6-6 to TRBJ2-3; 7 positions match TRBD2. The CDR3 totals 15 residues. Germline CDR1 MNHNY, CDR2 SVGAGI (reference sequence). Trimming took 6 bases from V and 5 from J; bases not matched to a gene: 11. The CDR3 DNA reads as TGTGCCAGCAGCCGCTTTACGGGAGGTGAAGATACGCAGTATTTT. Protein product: CASSRFTGGEDTQYF.

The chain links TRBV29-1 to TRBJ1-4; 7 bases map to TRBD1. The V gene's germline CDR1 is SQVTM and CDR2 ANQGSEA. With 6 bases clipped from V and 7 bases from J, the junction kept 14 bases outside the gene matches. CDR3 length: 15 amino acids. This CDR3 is CSVVDPGTEGEKLFF. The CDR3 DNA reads TGCAGCGTCGTCGACCCCGGGACAGAAGGTGAAAAACTGTTTTTT.

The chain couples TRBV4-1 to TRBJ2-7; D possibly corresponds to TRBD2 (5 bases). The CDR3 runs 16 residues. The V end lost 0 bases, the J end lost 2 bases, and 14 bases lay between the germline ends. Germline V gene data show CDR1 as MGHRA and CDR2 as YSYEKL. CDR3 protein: CASSQEGRDGTYEQYF. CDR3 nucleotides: TGCGCCAGCAGCCAAGAAGGGCGTGACGGGACCTACGAGCAGTACTTC.

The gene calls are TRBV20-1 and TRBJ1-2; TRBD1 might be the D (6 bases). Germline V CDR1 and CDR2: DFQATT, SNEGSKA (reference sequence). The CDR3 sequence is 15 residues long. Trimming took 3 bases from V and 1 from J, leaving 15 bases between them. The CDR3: CSASYRVPFNYGYTF. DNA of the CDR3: TGCAGTGCTAGTTACAGGGTCCCATTTAACTATGGCTACACCTTC.

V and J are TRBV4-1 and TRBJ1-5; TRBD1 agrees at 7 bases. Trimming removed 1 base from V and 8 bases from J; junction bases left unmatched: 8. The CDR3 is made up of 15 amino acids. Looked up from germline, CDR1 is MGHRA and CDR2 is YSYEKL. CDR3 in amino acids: CASSQGRQGAEPQHF. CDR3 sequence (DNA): TGCGCCAGCAGCCAAGGTCGACAGGGTGCGGAGCCCCAGCATTTT.

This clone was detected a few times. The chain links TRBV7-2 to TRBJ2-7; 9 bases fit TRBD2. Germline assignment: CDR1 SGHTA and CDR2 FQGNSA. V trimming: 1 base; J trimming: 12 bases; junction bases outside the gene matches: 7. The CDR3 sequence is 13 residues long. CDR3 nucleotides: TGTGCCAGCAGCTTAGGCGGGAGGGCGCCCCTGTACTTC. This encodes CASSLGGRAPLYF.

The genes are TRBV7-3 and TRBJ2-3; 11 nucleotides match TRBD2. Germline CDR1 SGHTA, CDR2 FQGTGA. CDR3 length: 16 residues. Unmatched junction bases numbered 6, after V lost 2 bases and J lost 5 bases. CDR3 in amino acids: CASSLYRGLAGDTQYF. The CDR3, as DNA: TGTGCCAGCAGCTTATATCGTGGACTAGCGGGAGATACGCAGTATTTT.

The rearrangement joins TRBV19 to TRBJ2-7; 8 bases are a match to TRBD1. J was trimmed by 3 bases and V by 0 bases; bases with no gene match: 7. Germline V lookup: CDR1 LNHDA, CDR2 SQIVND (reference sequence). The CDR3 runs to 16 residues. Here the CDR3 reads CASSIDDAGGVYEQYF. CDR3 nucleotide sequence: TGTGCCAGTAGTATAGATGACGCAGGGGGCGTCTACGAGCAGTACTTC.

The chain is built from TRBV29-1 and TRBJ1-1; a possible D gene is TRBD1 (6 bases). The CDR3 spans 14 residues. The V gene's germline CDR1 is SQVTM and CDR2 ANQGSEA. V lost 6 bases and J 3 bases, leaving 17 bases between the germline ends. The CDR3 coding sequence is TGCAGCGTAGGAGGTACAGGGTTATACACTGAAGCTTTCTTT. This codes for CSVGGTGLYTEAFF. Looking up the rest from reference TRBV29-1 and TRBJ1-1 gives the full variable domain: SAVISQKPSRDICQRGTSLTIQCQVDSQVTMMFWYRQQPGQSLTLIATANQGSEATYESGFVIDKFPISRPNLTFSTLTVSNMSPEDSSIYLCSVGGTGLYTEAFFGQGTRLTVV.